These 15 T cell receptor beta chains were sequenced from one sample in a study of identical twins. TCRdb re-analysed the 5' RACE reads in MiXCR, keeping a single row per CDR3 protein. The table records about 890,000 distinct CDR3 sequences, 9% to 15% of them present only once. This sample also belongs to another study, concerning yellow fever vaccine responses in identical twins.

The sequencing sample was made of PBMCs. The receptors here all came from a woman aged 18 to 35 in good health.

V is TRBV5-1 and J is TRBJ1-1, with D perhaps TRBD1 (6 bases). Trimming pared 3 bases from V and 1 base from J, leaving 16 bases between. CDR1 and CDR2 from the germline V gene are SGHRS and YFSETQ. CDR3 length equals 16 residues. CDR3 bases: TGCGCCAGCAGCTCGGGGGACACGACGTGGAACACTGAAGCTTTCTTT. As protein: CASSSGDTTWNTEAFF. The complete variable domain, with remaining parts taken from reference TRBV5-1 and TRBJ1-1, reads KAGVTQTPRYLIKTRGQQVTLSCSPISGHRSVSWYQQTPGQGLQFLFEYFSETQRNKGNFPGRFSGRQFSNSRSEMNVSTLELGDSALYLCASSSGDTTWNTEAFFGQGTRLTVV.

Only a few counts were recorded for this clonotype. The chain employs TRBV10-1 and TRBJ2-7, with D possibly being TRBD1 (7 bases). The CDR3 length is 18 residues. Trimming cost V 6 bases and J 4 bases, with 28 bases left between them. Looked up from germline, CDR1 is WNHNN and CDR2 is SYGVQD (reference sequence). The chain's CDR3 is CASSPSVLSDRATYEQYV. DNA of the CDR3: TGCGCCAGCAGCCCTAGCGTGTTGTCCGACAGGGCCACATACGAGCAGTACGTC.

CDR3 sequence: CSAWAGTLGRFF. The CDR3 DNA follows: TGCAGTGCGTGGGCCGGGACCTTGGGTCGGTTCTTC. The chain carries TRBV20-1 and TRBJ2-1, with D possibly being TRBD1 or TRBD2 (5 bases each). Germline V gene data show CDR1 as DFQATT and CDR2 as SNEGSKA (reference sequence). The CDR3 totals 12 residues. The V gene lost 6 bases and the J gene lost 15 bases, with 21 bases spanning the gap.

This sequence joins TRBV12-3 or TRBV12-4 and TRBJ2-3, with a tentative D call TRBD1 (5 bases). The CDR3 is 17 residues long. V lost 3 bases and J 5 bases, leaving 21 bases between the germline ends. Written as DNA, the CDR3 is TGTGCCAGCAGTTTCAGGTTAAGGGCCAGGGTGAGAGATACGCAGTATTTT. Its translation is CASSFRLRARVRDTQYF.

The chain links TRBV9 to TRBJ2-3; D remains ambiguous. Germline CDR1 reads SGDLS; CDR2 reads YYNGEE. Trimming removed 0 bases from V and 3 bases from J, with 8 bases in between. This CDR3 region has 14 residues. The DNA of the CDR3 is TGTGCCAGCAGCGTAGAGGGAACAACAGATACGCAGTATTTT. Translated, it gives CASSVEGTTDTQYF.

J is TRBJ2-1 and V is TRBV5-1, with D tentatively TRBD2 (6 bases). Trimming shortened V by 4 bases and J by 5 bases, and 16 bases separated the two germline ends. The CDR3 covers 15 residues. Germline CDR1 is SGHRS and CDR2 is YFSETQ. Here the CDR3 reads CASSQRRDWHNEQFF. The CDR3 region has the DNA TGCGCCAGCAGCCAGAGACGGGACTGGCACAATGAGCAGTTCTTC. The full variable domain, rest sourced from reference TRBV5-1 and TRBJ2-1, is KAGVTQTPRYLIKTRGQQVTLSCSPISGHRSVSWYQQTPGQGLQFLFEYFSETQRNKGNFPGRFSGRQFSNSRSEMNVSTLELGDSALYLCASSQRRDWHNEQFFGPGTRLTVL.

In this sample, this clonotype turned up a few times. The gene calls are TRBV12-3 or TRBV12-4 and TRBJ2-6; the D gene is possibly TRBD2 (6 bases). V was pared by 1 base and J by 0 bases, with 19 bases between. This CDR3 comprises 20 residues. The CDR3 sequence is CASSLVFWRGADSGANVLTF. The CDR3 nucleotides read TGTGCCAGCAGTTTAGTGTTTTGGCGGGGAGCAGACTCTGGGGCCAACGTCCTGACTTTC.

A few counts support this clonotype. This chain connects TRBV15 to TRBJ1-1; no clear D gene. CDR1 LNHNV and CDR2 YYDKDF come from the germline V gene (reference sequence). Trimming pared 0 bases from V and 4 bases from J, leaving 12 bases between. This CDR3 has 15 residues. CDR3 DNA sequence: TGTGCCACCAGCAGAGATCGAACAGCACGCACTGAAGCTTTCTTT. Translated, it gives CATSRDRTARTEAFF.

This clonotype occurred many times. This chain connects TRBV12-3 or TRBV12-4 to TRBJ1-6; weak D call: TRBD1 (6 bases). CDR3 length: 12 amino acids. Trimming stripped 4 bases from V and 14 bases from J, with 12 bases between. Here the CDR3 reads CASSSQGIALHF. The CDR3 nucleotides are TGTGCCAGCAGTTCACAGGGAATTGCCCTCCACTTT.

The gene calls are TRBV10-3 and TRBJ2-7; TRBD1 aligns across 9 bases. This CDR3 is built from 14 residues. Trimming removed 6 bases from V and 4 bases from J; junction bases left unmatched: 7. Germline assignment: CDR1 ENHRY and CDR2 SYGVKD. CDR3: CAISPRTGEYEQYF. The CDR3 DNA reads as TGTGCCATCAGCCCCCGGACAGGGGAGTACGAGCAGTACTTC.

This clonotype was picked up many times. The genes are TRBV5-1 and TRBJ1-1, with unresolved D. Trimming stripped 2 bases from V and 0 bases from J, with 8 bases between. Germline V gives CDR1 SGHRS, CDR2 YFSETQ. The CDR3 consists of 14 residues. The CDR3 loop reads CASSLSLVNTEAFF. CDR3 DNA: TGCGCCAGCAGCTTAAGTTTGGTGAACACTGAAGCTTTCTTT. Combining the CDR3 with reference TRBV5-1 and TRBJ1-1 gives the whole variable domain KAGVTQTPRYLIKTRGQQVTLSCSPISGHRSVSWYQQTPGQGLQFLFEYFSETQRNKGNFPGRFSGRQFSNSRSEMNVSTLELGDSALYLCASSLSLVNTEAFFGQGTRLTVV.

This clonotype showed up just a few times. The V gene is TRBV20-1, the J gene TRBJ1-1; 7 nucleotides line up with TRBD1. The V and J ends lost 8 bases and 5 bases, in that order; junction bases with no gene match: 8. The CDR3 is made up of 12 amino acids. Germline values: CDR1 DFQATT, CDR2 SNEGSKA (reference sequence). Written as DNA, the CDR3 is TGCAGTACGAACAGGGGCGGGACTGAAGCTTTCTTT. Amino acid sequence: CSTNRGGTEAFF.

J is TRBJ2-1 and V is TRBV5-5; 7 nucleotides align to TRBD1. The CDR3 loop spans 15 amino acids. The trim removed 4 bases at V and 3 bases at J, leaving 7 bases unmatched. CDR1 and CDR2 (germline): SGHKS, YYEKEE (reference sequence). The CDR3 spells CASSPGGFGYNEQFF. The DNA for the CDR3 is TGTGCCAGCAGCCCAGGGGGATTCGGCTACAATGAGCAGTTCTTC.

The rearrangement uses TRBV5-1 and TRBJ1-1; D might be TRBD1 (6 bases). V gave up 3 bases and J gave up 3 bases, with 15 bases separating them. This CDR3 contains 15 residues. Germline CDR1 is SGHRS and CDR2 is YFSETQ. The CDR3 nucleotides are TGCGCCAGCAGCTCGGGTTGGGCAGGGGACACTGAAGCTTTCTTT. Encoded protein: CASSSGWAGDTEAFF.

This clonotype has at least ten counts. This rearrangement joins TRBV27 to TRBJ2-2, with D hard to call. Germline loops: CDR1 MNHEY, CDR2 SMNVEV (reference sequence). This CDR3 comprises 16 residues. V gave up 5 bases and J gave up 5 bases, with 18 bases separating them. The CDR3 is CASSLYSSWVTGELFF. CDR3 in DNA: TGTGCCAGCAGTCTATACTCGAGCTGGGTGACCGGGGAGCTGTTTTTT.